A single sample gave rise to the 15 T cell receptor beta chains below, sequenced in a study of cytomegalovirus exposure and HLA in healthy donors. The PCR ran on 60 Vbeta and 13 Jbeta primers. Assay: immunoSEQ multiplex PCR; the TCRdb copy retains only in-frame clones and omits some. This sample has roughly 100,000 clones, with just over 75% found just once. Sequencing was carried out using PBMCs. These receptor sequences come from a man in his forties or fifties in good health and CMV-seropositive.

In regard to this clone: The junction and the germline gene differ at one end; a read error may be behind it. The chain employs TRBV9 and TRBJ1-2; 8 bases map to TRBD1. CDR1 and CDR2 (germline): SGDLS, YYNGEE. The CDR3 is 13 residues long. The CDR3 DNA follows: TGTGCCAGCAGCTGGACAGGGAACTATGGCTGCACCTTC. The encoded protein is CASSWTGNYGCTF. Filled out from reference TRBV9 and TRBJ1-2, the complete variable domain reads DSGVTQTPKHLITATGQRVTLRCSPRSGDLSVYWYQQSLDQGLQFLIQYYNGEERAKGNILERFSAQQFPDLHSELNLSSLELGDSALYFCASSWTGNYGCTFGSGTRLTVV.

V gene TRBV18 combines with J gene TRBJ2-7, with TRBD1 matching over 9 bases. CDR3 size: 14 residues. Germline CDR1 KGHSH, CDR2 LQKENI. Trimming cost V 0 bases and J 3 bases; bases outside gene matches: 0. The CDR3 loop reads CASSPPTGGYEQYF. The CDR3 coding sequence is TGTGCCAGCTCACCACCGACAGGGGGCTACGAGCAGTACTTC.

The DNA of the CDR3 is TGTGCCTGGAGTACCCTCCGGGACAAGCAGTACTTC. It encodes CAWSTLRDKQYF. The J gene is TRBJ2-7, the V gene TRBV30; the D gene is possibly TRBD1 (6 bases). With 2 bases removed from V and 8 bases from J, the gap between germline ends came to 13 bases. Germline assignment: CDR1 GTSNPN and CDR2 SVGIG (reference sequence). CDR3 length: 12 amino acids.

This chain uses TRBV30 with TRBJ1-2; tentative D call: TRBD1 (6 bases). CDR1 and CDR2 from the germline V gene are GTSNPN and SVGIG (reference sequence). The CDR3 is made up of 12 amino acids. V dropped 4 bases and J dropped 3 bases, with 9 bases sitting between them. The CDR3 here is CAWTPGDYGYTF. The CDR3 bases are TGTGCCTGGACCCCAGGGGACTATGGCTACACCTTC.

J is TRBJ1-2 and V is TRBV14; D remains unclear. V lost 0 bases and J lost 0, with 11 bases in between. The CDR3 length is 16 residues. Germline V CDR1 and CDR2: SGHDN, FVKESK. The CDR3 sequence: CASSQDYGGPNYGYTF. DNA for the CDR3: TGTGCCAGCAGCCAAGATTACGGCGGTCCTAACTATGGCTACACCTTC.

V and J are TRBV9 and TRBJ1-4, with 11 positions matching TRBD1. CDR3 length: 16 amino acids. From germline, CDR1 is SGDLS and CDR2 YYNGEE. J gave up 7 bases and V 0 bases, and 5 bases lay outside the gene matches. CDR3 DNA: TGTGCCAGCAGCGTAGACGGGACAGGGGGTAGTGAAAAACTGTTTTTT. Translating it yields CASSVDGTGGSEKLFF.

A single count supports this clone. This chain uses TRBV29-1 with TRBJ2-1; TRBD1 might be the D (6 bases). CDR3 size: 12 residues. Per the germline V gene, CDR1 is SQVTM and CDR2 is ANQGSEA. V gave up 4 bases and J gave up 15 bases, with 19 bases separating them. CDR3 loop: CSVGGLVLPPFF. The CDR3 DNA reads as TGCAGCGTTGGGGGGCTAGTTCTTCCCCCGTTCTTC.

The chain combines TRBV7-9 with TRBJ1-2; no clear D. Per germline, CDR1 SEHNR and CDR2 FQNEAQ (reference sequence). The ends were cut back, 1 base at V and 0 bases at J, with 6 bases in the middle. CDR3 size: 14 residues. The CDR3 region has the DNA TGTGCCAGCAGCTTAGGAGGTACTAACTATGGCTACACCTTC. It specifies CASSLGGTNYGYTF.

About this clone itself: The germline gene is not matched at one end of the junction; a read error may be the cause. The chain carries TRBV7-7 and TRBJ2-7; TRBD2 agrees at 7 bases. The CDR3 consists of 17 residues. The germline gives CDR1 SSHAT, CDR2 FNYEAQ (reference sequence). DNA of the CDR3: TGTGCTAGCAGCTCGCGCTCTGGCGGGGGTACTACCTACGAGCAGTACTTC. Amino acid sequence: CASSSRSGGGTTYEQYF.

This chain connects TRBV27 to TRBJ1-1; D is perhaps TRBD1 (6 bases). Trimming took off 2 bases at V and 4 bases at J, with 8 bases between the two ends. From germline, CDR1 is MNHEY and CDR2 SMNVEV (reference sequence). This CDR3 has 13 amino acids. The CDR3 DNA follows: TGTGCCAGCAGTTTAAAAGGGGGCACTGAAGCTTTCTTT. This codes for CASSLKGGTEAFF.

The rearrangement uses TRBV10-3 and TRBJ2-1; 11 positions match TRBD2. The CDR3 sequence is 16 residues long. The germline CDR1 and CDR2 sequences are ENHRY and SYGVKD. J gave up 5 bases and V 4 bases, and 7 bases lay outside the gene matches. This chain's CDR3 is CAISAPGTSGNNEQFF. The CDR3 DNA is TGTGCCATCAGTGCCCCCGGGACTAGCGGAAACAATGAGCAGTTCTTC.

The rearrangement links TRBV5-6 to TRBJ1-4; no clear D gene. Germline V gives CDR1 SGHDT, CDR2 YYEEEE. Trimming cost V 3 bases and J 11 bases, with 14 bases left between them. CDR3 length: 13 residues. This chain's CDR3 is CASSSEGWEKLFF. CDR3 nucleotides: TGTGCCAGCAGCTCGGAAGGGTGGGAGAAACTGTTTTTT.

V and J are TRBV7-2 and TRBJ2-5; D unclear. The V gene's germline CDR1 is SGHTA and CDR2 FQGNSA. The CDR3 length is 12 residues. Trimming removed 4 bases at V and 1 base at J, with 4 bases between. CDR3 amino acids: CASSSSQETQYF. The CDR3 coding sequence is TGTGCCAGCAGCTCCTCCCAAGAGACCCAGTACTTC.

The chain uses TRBV10-3 and TRBJ2-3, with TRBD2 matching over 11 bases. V lost 10 bases and J lost 2; bases outside the gene matches: 8. Germline V CDR1 and CDR2: ENHRY, SYGVKD. The CDR3 loop spans 15 amino acids. The chain's CDR3 is CATGGSGGDTDTQYF. CDR3 coding DNA: TGTGCCACCGGGGGTAGCGGGGGGGACACAGATACGCAGTATTTT.

This clone was seen a handful of times. The J gene is TRBJ2-7, the V gene TRBV7-2; no firm D call. Germline V CDR1 and CDR2: SGHTA, FQGNSA. This CDR3 has 14 residues. V was pared by 0 bases and J by 1 base, with 7 bases between. The CDR3 DNA is TGTGCCAGCAGCTTAGCCCCCAGTTCCTACGAGCAGTACTTC. Protein sequence: CASSLAPSSYEQYF.